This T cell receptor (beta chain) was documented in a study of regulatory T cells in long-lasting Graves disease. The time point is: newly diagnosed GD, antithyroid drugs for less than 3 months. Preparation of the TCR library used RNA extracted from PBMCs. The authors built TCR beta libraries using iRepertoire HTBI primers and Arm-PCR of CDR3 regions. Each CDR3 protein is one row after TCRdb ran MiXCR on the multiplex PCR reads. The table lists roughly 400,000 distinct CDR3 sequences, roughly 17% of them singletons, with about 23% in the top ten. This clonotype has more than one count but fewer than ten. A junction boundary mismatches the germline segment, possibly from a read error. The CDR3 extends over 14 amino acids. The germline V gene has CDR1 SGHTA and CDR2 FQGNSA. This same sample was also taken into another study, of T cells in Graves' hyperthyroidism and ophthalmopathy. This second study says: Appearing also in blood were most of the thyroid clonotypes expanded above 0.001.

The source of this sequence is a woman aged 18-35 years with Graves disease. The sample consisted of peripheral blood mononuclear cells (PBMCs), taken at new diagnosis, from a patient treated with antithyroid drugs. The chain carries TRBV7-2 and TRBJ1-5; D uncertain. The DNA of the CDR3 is TGCGCCAGCAGCCCAGCGGGAGGGAGTCAGCCCCAGCATTTT. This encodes CASSPAGGSQPQHF.